This T cell receptor (beta chain) was documented in a study of siplizumab effects on memory and regulatory T cells. Study-wide results and caveats: In controls, 26.9% of mappable alloreactive CD4+ clones were Treg-derived on average, versus approximately 70% with siplizumab.

Some clones are missing from TCRdb's copy, which holds only in-frame ones; the method was immunoSEQ multiplex PCR. The sample has some 99,000 clones, 90% to 95% seen once. A word on this clone: Its matching antigen is unknown.

Trimming took 3 bases from V and 4 from J, leaving 10 bases between them. The germline gives CDR1 SGHDT, CDR2 YYEEEE. The CDR3 loop spans 13 amino acids. The receptor comes from a human donor in good health. This chain connects TRBV5-6 to TRBJ2-5; D gene ambiguous. Sequencing was carried out using Tregs sorted from blood. Here the CDR3 DNA reads TGTGCCAGCAGCTGGGTGAGGAGAGAGACCCAGTACTTC. Encoded protein: CASSWVRRETQYF.